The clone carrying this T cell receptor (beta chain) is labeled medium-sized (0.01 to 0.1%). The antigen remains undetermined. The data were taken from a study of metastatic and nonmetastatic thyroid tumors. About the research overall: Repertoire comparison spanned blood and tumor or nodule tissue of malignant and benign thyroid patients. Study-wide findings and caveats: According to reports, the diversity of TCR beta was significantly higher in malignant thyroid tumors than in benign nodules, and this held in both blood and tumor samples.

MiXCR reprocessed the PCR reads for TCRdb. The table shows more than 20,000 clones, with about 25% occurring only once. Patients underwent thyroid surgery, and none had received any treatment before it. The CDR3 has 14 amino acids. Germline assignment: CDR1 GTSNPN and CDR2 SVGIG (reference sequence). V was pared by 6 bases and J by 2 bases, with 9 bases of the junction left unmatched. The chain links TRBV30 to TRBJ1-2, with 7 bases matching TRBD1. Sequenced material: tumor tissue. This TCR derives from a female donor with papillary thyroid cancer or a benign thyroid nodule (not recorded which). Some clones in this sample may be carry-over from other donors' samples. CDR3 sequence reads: CACHPTDRNYGYTF. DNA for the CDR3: TGTGCCTGCCACCCCACGGACAGGAACTATGGCTACACCTTC.